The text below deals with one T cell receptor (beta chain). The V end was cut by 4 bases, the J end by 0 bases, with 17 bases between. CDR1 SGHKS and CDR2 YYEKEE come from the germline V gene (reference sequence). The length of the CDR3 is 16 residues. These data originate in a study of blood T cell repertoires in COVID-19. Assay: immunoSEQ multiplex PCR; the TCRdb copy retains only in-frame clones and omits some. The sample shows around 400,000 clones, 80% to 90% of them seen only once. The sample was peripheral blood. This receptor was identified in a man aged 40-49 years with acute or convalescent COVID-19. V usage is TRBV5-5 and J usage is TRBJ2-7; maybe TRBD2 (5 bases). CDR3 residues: CASSPAGSQRSYEQYF. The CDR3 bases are TGTGCCAGCAGCCCCGCGGGCAGTCAACGCTCCTACGAGCAGTACTTC.